These 31 T cell receptor beta chains were all obtained from the same sample, sequenced in a study of response to subunit inactivated influenza vaccine. TCRdb re-derived calls from the RT-PCR reads in MiXCR, one entry per CDR3 protein. The sample holds approximately 730,000 distinct CDR3 sequences, roughly 13% seen once. The specimen comprised PBMCs from blood, sampled roughly 15 days before vaccination. Source of these receptors: a man aged 45-60 years who received an inactivated influenza vaccine.

The chain employs TRBV5-1 and TRBJ2-5; a weak D match, TRBD2 (5 bases). In germline, CDR1 is SGHRS, CDR2 YFSETQ. CDR3 length: 15 amino acids. V was cut by 4 bases and J by 0 bases, with 13 bases left in between. CDR3 DNA sequence: TGCGCCAGCAGCGACGGGAACGGAAACCAAGAGACCCAGTACTTC. Protein sequence: CASSDGNGNQETQYF. The variable domain in full, completed from reference TRBV5-1 and TRBJ2-5, reads KAGVTQTPRYLIKTRGQQVTLSCSPISGHRSVSWYQQTPGQGLQFLFEYFSETQRNKGNFPGRFSGRQFSNSRSEMNVSTLELGDSALYLCASSDGNGNQETQYFGPGTRLLVL.

The chain uses TRBV21-1 and TRBJ2-5; the table gives TRBD2 as D, unverified against the DNA. TRBV21-1 is described as a pseudogene. The CDR3 covers 14 residues. The CDR3 is CASSTRTLRETQYF. The DNA for the CDR3 is TGTGCCAGCAGCACCAGGACCCTTCGGGAGACCCAGTACTTC.

This clonotype was observed a handful of times. The V call is TRBV9, the J call TRBJ2-3; 7 bases align to TRBD1. With 4 bases clipped from V and 3 bases from J, the junction kept 11 bases outside the gene matches. Germline values: CDR1 SGDLS, CDR2 YYNGEE. This CDR3 has 16 amino acids. The CDR3 bases are TGTGCCAGCAGCTCGAGACCGGGACAGATGACAGATACGCAGTATTTT. Its translation is CASSSRPGQMTDTQYF. The variable domain in full, completed from reference TRBV9 and TRBJ2-3, reads DSGVTQTPKHLITATGQRVTLRCSPRSGDLSVYWYQQSLDQGLQFLIQYYNGEERAKGNILERFSAQQFPDLHSELNLSSLELGDSALYFCASSSRPGQMTDTQYFGPGTRLTVL.

This clonotype was observed a few times. This chain connects TRBV4-2 to TRBJ2-1; TRBD2 matches at 8 bases. V shed 1 base, J shed 1 base, and the junction held 6 bases outside the gene matches. Germline V CDR1 and CDR2: LGHNA, YNFKEQ. The CDR3 consists of 17 residues. CDR3 loop: CASSQVSASGSYNEQFF. In nucleotides, the CDR3 is TGTGCCAGCAGCCAAGTTTCGGCTAGCGGGTCCTACAATGAGCAGTTCTTC.

This clonotype was detected ten times or more. The V call is TRBV5-1, the J call TRBJ2-3, with 15 bases lining up with TRBD2. There are 16 residues in the CDR3. Germline V CDR1 and CDR2: SGHRS, YFSETQ. The ends lost 4 bases at V and 6 bases at J; junction bases unmatched: 6. The DNA for the CDR3 is TGCGCCAGCAGCCTAAGCGGACTAGCGGGAGGGGATACGCAGTATTTT. It codes for CASSLSGLAGGDTQYF.

As DNA, the CDR3 is TGTGCCAGCAACGGCAGATCTGGGGCCAACGTCCTGACTTTC. Amino acid sequence: CASNGRSGANVLTF. J is TRBJ2-6 and V is TRBV6-1; D gene ambiguous. This CDR3 contains 14 residues. The germline V and J ends were trimmed by 7 bases and 1 base, with 8 bases remaining between them. CDR1 is MNHNS and CDR2 is SASEGT in the germline V gene.

This chain connects TRBV4-2 to TRBJ2-4, with 9 bases that match TRBD1. The germline gives CDR1 LGHNA, CDR2 YNFKEQ. J lost 3 bases, V lost 3 bases, and 6 bases had no gene match. The CDR3 runs to 16 residues. The CDR3, as DNA: TGTGCCAGCAGCCAGACGGACAGGGGAGGCAAAAACATTCAGTACTTC. Amino acid sequence: CASSQTDRGGKNIQYF.

The table lists this clonotype with a few counts. CDR3 in amino acids: CASSFLSGRDPTDTQYF. Here the CDR3 DNA reads TGTGCCAGCAGCTTCTTAAGCGGGAGGGATCCCACAGATACGCAGTATTTT. This chain joins TRBV7-2 and TRBJ2-3; 10 positions match TRBD2. Germline trimming cut 3 bases from V and 2 bases from J; bases unmatched to any gene: 8. The germline gives CDR1 SGHTA, CDR2 FQGNSA. This CDR3 has 17 amino acids.

This clonotype was seen at least ten times. The chain has TRBV29-1 and TRBJ2-3; tentative D call: TRBD2 (6 bases). The CDR3 is 14 amino acids. Trimming pared 5 bases from V and 0 bases from J, leaving 12 bases between. Germline V gives CDR1 SQVTM, CDR2 ANQGSEA. CDR3: CSVSRGISTDTQYF. DNA for the CDR3: TGCAGCGTTTCTCGCGGGATTAGCACAGATACGCAGTATTTT.

This clonotype was recorded a few times. The chain is built from TRBV3-1 and TRBJ1-5; no definite D call. V lost 5 bases, J lost 7 bases, and 15 bases lay in between. The CDR3 is made up of 14 amino acids. Germline V gene lookup returns CDR1 LGHDT and CDR2 YNNKEL (reference sequence). CDR3 sequence: CASSFGPGEQPQHF. The CDR3 DNA reads TGTGCCAGCAGCTTCGGGCCTGGAGAACAGCCCCAGCATTTT.

This clonotype was picked up a small number of times. This sequence joins TRBV13 and TRBJ2-5; no firm D call. V lost 6 bases and J lost 0, with 11 bases in between. CDR3 length: 14 residues. CDR1 is PRHDT and CDR2 is FYEKMQ in the germline V gene (reference sequence). The CDR3 coding sequence is TGTGCCAGCAGTTCCCTATCGTACCAAGAGACCCAGTACTTC. Translating it yields CASSSLSYQETQYF.

This clonotype was seen once. The gene calls are TRBV6-5 and TRBJ2-3, with TRBD2 as a possible D gene (5 bases). Germline lookup yields CDR1 MNHEY and CDR2 SVGAGI. CDR3 length equals 16 residues. V was clipped by 4 bases and J by 4 bases, with 18 bases between them. CDR3 sequence reads: CASSFRHFRGADTQYF. The CDR3 nucleotides are TGTGCCAGCAGTTTTCGTCATTTTCGGGGTGCAGATACGCAGTATTTT.

A few counts support this clonotype. This chain links TRBV11-2 with TRBJ2-2; 7 bases are shared with TRBD2. The germline V gene has CDR1 SGHAT and CDR2 FQNNGV. With V trimmed by 5 bases and J by 5 bases, 11 bases remained unmatched. The CDR3 is 16 residues long. DNA of the CDR3: TGTGCCAGCAGCCTCAGGCTTGGCGGGAGTACCGGGGAGCTGTTTTTT. Its translation: CASSLRLGGSTGELFF.

This clonotype came up a few times. This chain uses TRBV12-3 or TRBV12-4 with TRBJ2-5; perhaps D is TRBD1 or TRBD2 (5 bases each). Trimming cost V 5 bases and J 5 bases, with 15 bases left between them. The CDR3 runs 14 residues. CDR3 region: CASSARRGTETQYF. In DNA form, the CDR3 reads TGTGCCAGCAGTGCGAGGAGAGGGACGGAGACCCAGTACTTC.

V gene TRBV11-2 combines with J gene TRBJ2-7; a weak D match, TRBD2 (5 bases). The germline V and J ends were trimmed by 8 bases and 6 bases, with 14 bases remaining between them. The CDR3 runs 12 residues. Germline V gene lookup returns CDR1 SGHAT and CDR2 FQNNGV. The CDR3 loop is CASGGLYSEQYF. The CDR3 DNA reads as TGTGCCAGCGGAGGTCTCTACAGCGAGCAGTACTTC.

This clonotype was detected only a few times. This rearrangement joins TRBV28 to TRBJ2-5; 7 bases match TRBD1. The CDR3 totals 15 residues. After removal of 7 bases from V and 5 bases from J, the junction contained 13 bases not matched to a gene. Germline V CDR1 and CDR2: MDHEN, SYDVKM. CDR3 sequence: CASTTGTGVEETQYF. Written as DNA, the CDR3 is TGTGCCAGCACCACAGGAACAGGGGTGGAGGAGACCCAGTACTTC.

The V and J genes are TRBV11-2 and TRBJ2-2, with D unclear. The CDR3 loop spans 14 amino acids. Germline CDR1 reads SGHAT; CDR2 reads FQNNGV. The V gene lost 5 bases and the J gene lost 3 bases, with 10 bases spanning the gap. CDR3 in amino acids: CASSEARYTGELFF. CDR3 DNA: TGTGCCAGCAGCGAAGCTAGGTACACCGGGGAGCTGTTTTTT.

This clonotype appeared a few times. The rearrangement links TRBV2 to TRBJ1-2; possibly TRBD1 for D (5 bases). The germline gives CDR1 SNHLY, CDR2 FYNNEI. This CDR3 is built from 12 residues. Trimming left V 8 bases short and J 6 bases short, with 13 bases between. The CDR3 DNA is TGTGCCAGCTGGCAGGGAATGAATGGCTACACCTTC. Its translation: CASWQGMNGYTF.

The gene calls are TRBV3-1 and TRBJ2-2, with TRBD2 matching 8 bases. Trimming took 6 bases from V and 3 from J; bases not matched to a gene: 12. The CDR3 length is 17 residues. The germline V gene has CDR1 LGHDT and CDR2 YNNKEL (reference sequence). The CDR3 loop is CASRGRGGRSDTGELFF. CDR3 bases: TGTGCCAGCAGGGGAAGAGGCGGGAGGTCGGACACCGGGGAGCTGTTTTTT.

The chain employs TRBV6-2 or TRBV6-3 and TRBJ2-3; 10 bases are a match to TRBD2. CDR1 and CDR2 (germline): MNHEY, SVGEGT. Trimming removed 0 bases from V and 6 bases from J; junction bases left unmatched: 3. This CDR3 comprises 15 residues. CDR3 loop: CASSYSGTSADTQYF. In nucleotides, the CDR3 is TGTGCCAGCAGTTACTCCGGGACTAGCGCTGATACGCAGTATTTT.

The V gene is TRBV27, the J gene TRBJ2-7; no firm D call. Trimming cost V 5 bases and J 1 base, with 12 bases left between them. The germline V gene has CDR1 MNHEY and CDR2 SMNVEV (reference sequence). CDR3 length: 14 amino acids. Here the CDR3 reads CASSPLLKSYEQYF. The DNA for the CDR3 is TGTGCCAGCAGTCCCCTTTTGAAGTCCTACGAGCAGTACTTC.

The chain carries TRBV5-1 and TRBJ1-4; D might be TRBD1 (5 bases). This CDR3 comprises 15 residues. Germline V CDR1 and CDR2: SGHRS, YFSETQ. V was shortened by 5 bases and J by 0 bases, with 11 bases between the two germline ends. CDR3 bases: TGCGCCAGCAGACCTACGACAGCAACTAATGAAAAACTGTTTTTT. As protein: CASRPTTATNEKLFF.

This clonotype was found many times. The V and J genes are TRBV24-1 and TRBJ2-2; D not resolved. Germline CDR1 reads KGHDR; CDR2 reads SFDVKD. This CDR3 has 13 residues. Trimming removed 5 bases at V and 5 bases at J, with 8 bases between. The CDR3 is CATSAWETGELFF. CDR3 nucleotides: TGTGCCACCAGTGCCTGGGAAACCGGGGAGCTGTTTTTT.

CDR3 nucleotides: TGTGCCAGCAGCGCAAGCGGATCGTGGCGGGGGCAAACCTACGAGCAGTACTTC. Its translation: CASSASGSWRGQTYEQYF. The chain couples TRBV3-1 to TRBJ2-7; possible D gene TRBD2, 7 bases. CDR3 length equals 18 residues. The germline gives CDR1 LGHDT, CDR2 YNNKEL (reference sequence). V was pared by 5 bases and J by 2 bases, with 25 bases between.

This clonotype came up a few times. The chain is built from TRBV7-2 and TRBJ2-2; D gene unclear. This CDR3 has 15 amino acids. In germline, CDR1 is SGHTA, CDR2 FQGNSA. V was clipped by 2 bases and J by 2 bases, with 9 bases between them. CDR3 nucleotide sequence: TGTGCCAGCAGCTTATCCCCCAGAAACACCGGGGAGCTGTTTTTT. This sequence encodes CASSLSPRNTGELFF.

This clonotype occurred a few times. V gene TRBV7-8 combines with J gene TRBJ2-3; 10 bases are shared with TRBD2. In germline, CDR1 is SGHVS, CDR2 FQNEAQ. This CDR3 is 18 amino acids long. The ends lost 2 bases at V and 7 bases at J; junction bases unmatched: 15. CDR3 nucleotide sequence: TGTGCCAGCAGCTTATCATCGGCTAGCGGGAGAAGGGCGAATACGCAGTATTTT. Protein: CASSLSSASGRRANTQYF. Together with reference TRBV7-8 and TRBJ2-3, the CDR3 gives the full variable domain: GAGVSQSPRYKVAKRGQDVALRCDPISGHVSLFWYQQALGQGPEFLTYFQNEAQLDKSGLPSDRFFAERPEGSVSTLKIQRTQQEDSAVYLCASSLSSASGRRANTQYFGPGTRLTVL.

This clonotype came up a few times. The chain links TRBV28 to TRBJ1-6; 9 nucleotides align to TRBD1. Per the germline V gene, CDR1 is MDHEN and CDR2 is SYDVKM. After removal of 6 bases from V and 8 bases from J, the junction contained 8 bases not matched to a gene. This CDR3 spans 15 amino acids. CDR3 sequence reads: CASRGLGQGYSPLHF. DNA for the CDR3: TGTGCCAGCAGAGGGTTGGGACAGGGATATTCACCCCTCCACTTT.

This clonotype was observed a few times. This sequence joins TRBV20-1 and TRBJ1-5; weak D call: TRBD1 (5 bases). The length of the CDR3 is 14 residues. Germline lookup yields CDR1 DFQATT and CDR2 SNEGSKA (reference sequence). V was shortened by 2 bases and J by 2 bases, with 10 bases between the two germline ends. CDR3 coding DNA: TGCAGTGCTAGAAGGGGATTTGGCAATCAGCCCCAGCATTTT. This gives the protein CSARRGFGNQPQHF.

Turning to this clonotype: Relative to the germline gene, one junction end is altered; a read error may explain this. The chain is built from TRBV10-3 and TRBJ2-1, with 11 bases aligning to TRBD2. The CDR3 consists of 16 residues. CDR1 and CDR2 from the germline V gene are ENHRY and SYGVKD. CDR3 amino acids: CVITGSGGANYNEQFF. DNA for the CDR3: TGTGTCATCACCGGTAGCGGGGGGGCCAACTACAATGAGCAGTTCTTC.

The chain couples TRBV20-1 to TRBJ2-1; D unclear. Germline values: CDR1 DFQATT, CDR2 SNEGSKA (reference sequence). Trimming left V 3 bases short and J 2 bases short, with 11 bases between. The length of the CDR3 is 14 residues. CDR3 in amino acids: CSASLGPTYNEQFF. Written as DNA, the CDR3 is TGCAGTGCTAGTTTGGGCCCCACCTACAATGAGCAGTTCTTC.

This clonotype appeared a few times. The gene calls are TRBV5-6 and TRBJ2-7, with D uncertain. This CDR3 is 16 amino acids long. V was trimmed by 1 base and J by 7 bases, leaving 21 bases between them. Germline V gene data show CDR1 as SGHDT and CDR2 as YYEEEE. The CDR3 region is CASSLQSAQFIGEQYF. CDR3 nucleotides: TGTGCCAGCAGCTTGCAGAGTGCACAGTTCATAGGTGAGCAGTACTTC.